These 3 T cell receptor beta chains originate from one sample sequenced in a study of blood T cell repertoires in COVID-19. Assay: immunoSEQ multiplex PCR; the TCRdb copy retains only in-frame clones and omits some. The table has 250,000 to 350,000 clones, 88% seen once; the top ten hold approximately 1%. The source material was PBMCs or T cells enriched from blood (not recorded which). All receptors come from a woman younger than 45 who had recovered from COVID-19.

The rearrangement joins TRBV5-6 to TRBJ1-5; 7 bases align to TRBD1. The CDR3 runs to 17 residues. The V segment lost 0 bases and the J segment 3 bases; nucleotides outside the gene matches: 9. Germline assignment: CDR1 SGHDT and CDR2 YYEEEE. The CDR3 nucleotides read TGTGCCAGCAGCTTGGTAGGGGGCCTAGTTTTCAATCAGCCCCAGCATTTT. It codes for CASSLVGGLVFNQPQHF. Looking up the rest from reference TRBV5-6 and TRBJ1-5 gives the full variable domain: DAGVTQSPTHLIKTRGQQVTLRCSPKSGHDTVSWYQQALGQGPQFIFQYYEEEERQRGNFPDRFSGHQFPNYSSELNVNALLLGDSALYLCASSLVGGLVFNQPQHFGDGTRLSIL.

The chain has TRBV10-3 and TRBJ1-5; 8 bases agree with TRBD1. The CDR3 spans 14 residues. The germline V gene encodes CDR1 ENHRY and CDR2 SYGVKD. J gave up 10 bases and V 4 bases, and 9 bases lay outside the gene matches. CDR3 nucleotide sequence: TGTGCCATCAGTGGAGGGTCAGGGGGCTTACCCCAGCATTTT. Protein: CAISGGSGGLPQHF.

V is TRBV28 and J is TRBJ2-3; 7 bases are a match to TRBD2. The ends lost 3 bases at V and 0 bases at J; junction bases unmatched: 3. Germline V gene data show CDR1 as MDHEN and CDR2 as SYDVKM. The CDR3 consists of 15 residues. The CDR3 DNA reads as TGTGCCAGCAGTTTTTGGGAGGGCAGCACAGATACGCAGTATTTT. This encodes CASSFWEGSTDTQYF.